Below are 9 T cell receptor delta chains sequenced from a single sample in a study of Vδ1+ human thymocytes. Study results and limitations: In the thymus, TRG and TRD repertoires looked highly polyclonal with Gaussian CDR3 lengths.

No antigen has been assigned to these receptors. Extracted RNA was reverse transcribed into cDNA. Multiplex PCR used pooled V-gene forward primers and a constant-region reverse primer to amplify CDR3s. TCRdb repeated clone calling on the multiplex PCR reads with CATT. The sample carries about 50,000 delta-chain clones, roughly 16% recorded once. Material: Vdelta1+ gamma-delta thymocytes from the thymus. The subset is: FACS-sorted CD3+ TCRalphabeta- TCRVdelta1+ TCRVdelta2- thymocytes. The source of these receptors is a girl under three years old who had congenital heart surgery.

This clone was counted a few times. The rearrangement links TRDV1 to TRDJ1; 7 nucleotides agree with TRDD3. The V gene's germline CDR1 is TSWWSYY and CDR2 QGS. V was pared by 0 bases and J by 9 bases, with 19 bases of the junction left unmatched. The CDR3 totals 18 residues. The CDR3, as DNA: TGTGCTCTTGGGGAACTAGGACCCGAGCTGGGGGCCCCCCGGGAACTCATCTTT. Its protein product is CALGELGPELGAPRELIF.

This clone has only a few counts. The chain combines TRDV1 with TRDJ1, with D tentatively TRDD2 (7 bases). The length of the CDR3 is 23 residues. The germline CDR1 and CDR2 sequences are TSWWSYY and QGS. The V and J ends lost 4 bases and 1 base respectively, with 37 bases between them. This CDR3 reads CALGGPYLLPAYWERSVTDKLIF. CDR3 coding DNA: TGTGCTCTTGGGGGCCCCTACCTCCTTCCTGCGTACTGGGAGCGATCAGTCACCGATAAACTCATCTTT.

The table lists this clone with a few counts. This sample also contains other DNA sequences that code for the same CDR3. The V call is TRAV29/DV5, the J call TRDJ1, with a tentative D call TRDD3 (6 bases). Germline CDR1 NSMFDY, CDR2 ISSIKDK. The length of the CDR3 is 16 residues. The chain's CDR3 is CARVIPRGLGRDKLIF. In nucleotides, the CDR3 is TGTGCCCGTGTCATTCCACGGGGGCTGGGGAGAGATAAACTCATCTTT.

Only a few counts were recorded for this clone. Because the CDR3's place on the DNA is in doubt, the DNA is left out and the CDR3 is given as listed by TCRdb. This chain connects TRAV29/DV5 to TRDJ1; the table's D gene call, TRDD3, was not cross checked with the DNA. CDR1 NSMFDY and CDR2 ISSIKDK come from the germline V gene. The CDR3 is 19 amino acids long, termini counted. The chain's CDR3 is CSVLLCSKQVGTYTDKLIF.

This chain links TRDV1 with TRDJ1, with 13 nucleotides matching TRDD3. Looked up from germline, CDR1 is TSWWSYY and CDR2 is QGS. This CDR3 is 23 amino acids long. Losses at the gene ends were 5 bases for V and 2 bases for J; bases not matched to a gene: 26. CDR3 bases: TGTGCTCTTGGGAACCTGGCTTCCCCTGACACTACTGGGGGATACGCGTTAACCGATAAACTCATCTTT. Protein: CALGNLASPDTTGGYALTDKLIF.

This clone was counted only a few times. This chain connects TRDV1 to TRDJ1, with D perhaps matching TRDD2 or TRDD3 (6 bases each). Germline assignment: CDR1 TSWWSYY and CDR2 QGS. The length of the CDR3 is 20 residues. V was pared by 5 bases and J by 0 bases, with 28 bases between. The CDR3 loop reads CALGLPPTVGVTGHTDKLIF. Here the CDR3 DNA reads TGTGCTCTTGGGCTTCCTCCTACGGTGGGGGTTACTGGGCACACCGATAAACTCATCTTT.

The chain recombines TRDV1 with TRDJ1; no clear D gene. The CDR3 spans 16 residues. The ends were cut back, 1 base at V and 1 base at J, with 13 bases in the middle. Germline V gene data show CDR1 as TSWWSYY and CDR2 as QGS. The CDR3 coding sequence is TGTGCTCTTGGGGAACCCCACCAAACCTGCACCGATAAACTCATCTTT. It codes for CALGEPHQTCTDKLIF.

The chain combines TRDV1 with TRDJ1, with TRDD3 matching 7 bases. V trimming: 3 bases; J trimming: 5 bases; junction bases outside the gene matches: 3. The CDR3 contains 13 residues. Germline V gives CDR1 TSWWSYY, CDR2 QGS. CDR3 coding DNA: TGTGCTCTTGGGGATCGACTGGGGGATAAACTCATCTTT. This sequence encodes CALGDRLGDKLIF.

This chain uses TRDV2 with TRDJ1; 12 bases are shared with TRDD3. The germline CDR1 and CDR2 sequences are GEAIGNYY and EKD. V was clipped by 0 bases and J by 7 bases; unmatched bases: 14. The CDR3 has 18 amino acids. The CDR3 region is CACDTATNWGILGGKLIF. As DNA, the CDR3 is TGTGCCTGTGACACCGCTACGAACTGGGGGATACTAGGAGGTAAACTCATCTTT.